The rows below give T cell receptor beta chains drawn from one sample of a study of T cells after yellow fever vaccination. TCRdb called the 5' RACE reads again in MiXCR, with one record for every CDR3 protein. The table records 300,000 to 400,000 distinct CDR3 sequences, roughly an eighth of them present only once. The sample here was CD4+ T cells sorted from PBMCs, taken 15 days after the yellow fever booster vaccination. The receptors were sampled from a man aged 18-30 years who received the YFV17D yellow fever vaccine. Both conserved end residues are part of each CDR3. A D gene is named only where the DNA matches it firmly. Size tells how often a clone was seen (once, few, many) or the class of an expanded clone, and some rows leave it out.

. TRBJ1-6 many TRBV6-5 CASSYAGSYNSPLHF TGTGCCAGCAGTTATGCTGGCTCCTATAATTCACCCCTCCACTTT
. TRBJ1-4 . TRBV12-3/TRBV12-4 CASSLDPPSEKLFF TGTGCCAGCAGTTTGGACCCCCCCAGTGAAAAACTGTTTTTT
. TRBJ1-2 . TRBV5-4 CASSQIDKGSGYTF TGTGCCAGCAGCCAGATCGACAAGGGGTCCGGCTACACCTTC
. TRBJ1-3 . TRBV6-5 CASKTISGTVSSGNTIYF TGTGCCAGCAAAACCATTTCCGGGACCGTGAGCTCTGGAAACACCATATATTTT
. TRBJ1-2 many TRBV4-3 CASSRTGQRYYGYTF TGCGCCAGCAGCCGCACCGGACAGCGATACTATGGCTACACCTTC
. TRBJ2-5 few TRBV10-3 CAISVRSQETQYF TGTGCCATCAGTGTGCGGAGCCAAGAGACCCAGTACTTC
. TRBJ2-4 many TRBV19 CASSITGSKNIQYF TGTGCCAGTAGTATAACGGGATCCAAAAACATTCAGTACTTC
. TRBJ1-6 few TRBV3-1 CASSQDLGADYNSPLHF TGTGCCAGCAGCCAAGATCTAGGGGCGGATTATAATTCACCCCTCCACTTT
TRBD1 TRBJ1-3 . TRBV4-1 CASSQAARGEYTIYF TGCGCCAGCAGCCAAGCAGCCAGGGGGGAATACACCATATATTTT
. TRBJ1-1 many TRBV4-3 CASSQEHWGEAFF TGCGCCAGCAGCCAAGAACATTGGGGTGAAGCTTTCTTT
. TRBJ1-1 few TRBV7-2 CASTRRNTEAFF TGTGCCAGCACCCGTAGGAACACTGAAGCTTTCTTT
. TRBJ2-2 many TRBV5-1 CASSLGTANTGELFF TGCGCCAGCAGCCTAGGGACGGCGAACACCGGGGAGCTGTTTTTT
TRBD1 TRBJ1-2 medium-sized TRBV5-6 CASSLPGQLTYGYTF TGTGCCAGCAGCTTGCCGGGACAGTTAACCTATGGCTACACCTTC
. TRBJ2-7 few TRBV7-2 CASSLQTDYEQYF TGTGCCAGCAGCTTGCAGACGGACTACGAGCAGTACTTC
. TRBJ1-2 . TRBV7-9 CASSLKEYGYTF TGTGCCAGCAGCTTAAAGGAGTATGGCTACACCTTC
. TRBJ2-2 . TRBV28 CASSLGTRLTGELFF TGTGCCAGCAGTTTAGGGACCCGGTTGACCGGGGAGCTGTTTTTT
TRBD1 TRBJ2-7 . TRBV5-1 CASSSVVTGGPYEQYF TGCGCCAGCAGCTCGGTGGTAACAGGGGGACCCTACGAGCAGTACTTC
. TRBJ1-5 . TRBV7-2 CASSPVARQPQHF TGTGCCAGCTCGCCTGTGGCGCGCCAGCCCCAGCATTTT
. TRBJ1-4 few TRBV5-6 CASSAYRLSTNEKLFF TGTGCCAGCAGCGCTTACAGGCTTTCAACTAATGAAAAACTGTTTTTT
. TRBJ1-4 . TRBV2 CASSGLGARELFF TGTGCCAGCAGCGGACTGGGGGCAAGGGAACTGTTTTTT
. TRBJ2-4 . TRBV4-1 CASSQLPPAGFGNIQYF TGCGCCAGCAGCCAGCTACCACCTGCAGGTTTCGGAAACATTCAGTACTTC
. TRBJ2-5 . TRBV12-3/TRBV12-4 CASSFSVQETQYF TGTGCCAGCAGTTTTTCAGTCCAAGAGACCCAGTACTTC
TRBD1 TRBJ2-5 few TRBV9 CASSERTGEGETQYF TGTGCCAGCAGCGAAAGGACAGGGGAAGGGGAGACCCAGTACTTC
. TRBJ2-1 many TRBV6-5 CASSYPGHNEQFF TGTGCCAGCAGTTACCCAGGGCACAATGAGCAGTTCTTC
TRBD1 TRBJ1-1 . TRBV5-1 CASRGQGSNTEAFF TGCGCCAGCAGAGGACAGGGGTCGAACACTGAAGCTTTCTTT
. TRBJ1-3 few TRBV20-1 CSALPPFGGSGPHSGNTIYF TGCAGTGCCCTACCCCCGTTTGGGGGGTCCGGCCCTCACTCTGGAAACACCATATATTTT
. TRBJ1-5 . TRBV5-1 CASSLLGREDQPQHF TGCGCCAGCAGCCTTCTCGGGAGGGAGGATCAGCCCCAGCATTTT
. TRBJ1-3 few TRBV10-3 CAISEQGDTIYF TGTGCCATCAGTGAACAGGGAGACACCATATATTTT
TRBD2 TRBJ2-1 . TRBV7-2 CASSSISGGVYNEQFF TGTGCCAGCAGCTCGATTAGCGGGGGAGTTTACAATGAGCAGTTCTTC
. TRBJ2-7 few TRBV7-2 CASSPQSGTYEQYF TGTGCCAGCAGCCCCCAGAGCGGAACCTACGAGCAGTACTTC
. TRBJ1-5 . TRBV4-3 CASSPDLNGQPQHF TGCGCCAGCAGCCCAGACCTAAACGGGCAGCCCCAGCATTTT
TRBD1 TRBJ2-3 many TRBV4-3 CASSHLGQGASSTQYF TGCGCCAGCAGCCACCTGGGACAGGGGGCATCAAGCACGCAGTATTTT
. TRBJ1-1 . TRBV4-1 CASSQTQGLNTEAFF TGCGCCAGCAGCCAAACTCAGGGACTGAACACTGAAGCTTTCTTT
. TRBJ1-6 . TRBV7-8 CASSFADYNSPLHF TGTGCCAGCAGCTTCGCGGACTATAATTCACCCCTCCACTTT
. TRBJ2-2 . TRBV7-9 CASSNSPGNGGELFF TGTGCCAGCAGCAACTCGCCAGGAAACGGCGGGGAGCTGTTTTTT
. TRBJ2-7 few TRBV7-9 CASSLDRSEQYF TGTGCCAGCAGCTTAGACAGGTCCGAGCAGTACTTC
TRBD2 TRBJ2-5 . TRBV7-2 CASRSSGMGTQYF TGTGCCAGCAGATCCAGCGGGATGGGGACCCAGTACTTC
. TRBJ1-4 . TRBV9 CASNRAGANEKLFF TGTGCCAGCAACCGGGCCGGTGCTAATGAAAAACTGTTTTTT
TRBD2 TRBJ2-1 few TRBV4-3 CASSRAGGEQFF TGCGCCAGCAGCCGAGCGGGGGGCGAGCAGTTCTTC
. TRBJ2-1 . TRBV9 CASSVEGGEQFF TGTGCCAGCAGCGTAGAGGGTGGTGAGCAGTTCTTC
TRBD1 TRBJ1-6 few TRBV6-6 CASRDWADRGRVALHF TGTGCCAGCAGAGACTGGGCCGACAGGGGGCGGGTGGCCCTCCACTTT
. TRBJ1-4 few TRBV7-2 CASSPGANVGEKLFF TGTGCCAGCAGCCCCGGGGCCAACGTGGGAGAAAAACTGTTTTTT
. TRBJ1-3 few TRBV10-3 CAIGGELSGNTIYF TGTGCCATCGGGGGGGAATTATCCGGAAACACCATATATTTT
. TRBJ2-7 few TRBV7-9 CASSRVVGTSEQYF TGTGCCAGCAGCCGGGTGGTGGGGACTTCGGAGCAGTACTTC
TRBD2 TRBJ2-3 . TRBV4-2 CASRVGLAGGGDTQYF TGTGCCAGCAGGGTAGGACTAGCGGGGGGAGGAGATACGCAGTATTTT
. TRBJ2-1 . TRBV9 CASSGPNEGTKFF TGTGCCAGCAGCGGCCCAAATGAGGGGACGAAGTTCTTC
. TRBJ2-7 few TRBV3-1 CASSHEFHRQYF TGTGCCAGCAGCCACGAATTCCACCGGCAGTACTTC
TRBD1 TRBJ2-2 . TRBV7-6 CASSLAYRGTGELFF TGTGCCAGCAGCTTAGCTTACAGGGGAACCGGGGAGCTGTTTTTT
. TRBJ1-6 . TRBV11-2 CASSLLPGALPLHF TGTGCCAGCAGCTTATTGCCCGGGGCTTTACCCCTCCACTTT
. TRBJ2-2 . TRBV4-2 CASSPEEGQRGTGELFF TGTGCCAGCAGCCCAGAGGAGGGTCAGCGAGGAACCGGGGAGCTGTTTTTT
. TRBJ2-3 few TRBV10-3 CAIRLTISDTQYF TGTGCCATCAGACTGACCATTTCCGATACGCAGTATTTT
. TRBJ2-3 . TRBV18 CASSPVSGRTDTQYF TGTGCCAGCTCACCGGTCAGCGGGCGCACAGATACGCAGTATTTT
TRBD2 TRBJ2-3 . TRBV28 CASSSHGREDTQYF TGTGCCAGCAGTTCCCATGGGAGGGAAGATACGCAGTATTTT
TRBD1 TRBJ1-1 . TRBV5-1 CASSLLQGALTEAFF TGCGCCAGCAGCTTGTTGCAGGGGGCCTTAACTGAAGCTTTCTTT
. TRBJ2-1 . TRBV4-3 CASSQVGVSNEQFF TGCGCCAGCAGCCAAGTTGGGGTCTCCAATGAGCAGTTCTTC
TRBD2 TRBJ2-6 many TRBV5-6 CASSPGLSGANVLTF TGTGCCAGCAGCCCGGGACTATCCGGGGCCAACGTCCTGACTTTC
. TRBJ2-5 . TRBV28 CASGRVGPQETQYF TGTGCCAGCGGTCGGGTGGGGCCCCAAGAGACCCAGTACTTC